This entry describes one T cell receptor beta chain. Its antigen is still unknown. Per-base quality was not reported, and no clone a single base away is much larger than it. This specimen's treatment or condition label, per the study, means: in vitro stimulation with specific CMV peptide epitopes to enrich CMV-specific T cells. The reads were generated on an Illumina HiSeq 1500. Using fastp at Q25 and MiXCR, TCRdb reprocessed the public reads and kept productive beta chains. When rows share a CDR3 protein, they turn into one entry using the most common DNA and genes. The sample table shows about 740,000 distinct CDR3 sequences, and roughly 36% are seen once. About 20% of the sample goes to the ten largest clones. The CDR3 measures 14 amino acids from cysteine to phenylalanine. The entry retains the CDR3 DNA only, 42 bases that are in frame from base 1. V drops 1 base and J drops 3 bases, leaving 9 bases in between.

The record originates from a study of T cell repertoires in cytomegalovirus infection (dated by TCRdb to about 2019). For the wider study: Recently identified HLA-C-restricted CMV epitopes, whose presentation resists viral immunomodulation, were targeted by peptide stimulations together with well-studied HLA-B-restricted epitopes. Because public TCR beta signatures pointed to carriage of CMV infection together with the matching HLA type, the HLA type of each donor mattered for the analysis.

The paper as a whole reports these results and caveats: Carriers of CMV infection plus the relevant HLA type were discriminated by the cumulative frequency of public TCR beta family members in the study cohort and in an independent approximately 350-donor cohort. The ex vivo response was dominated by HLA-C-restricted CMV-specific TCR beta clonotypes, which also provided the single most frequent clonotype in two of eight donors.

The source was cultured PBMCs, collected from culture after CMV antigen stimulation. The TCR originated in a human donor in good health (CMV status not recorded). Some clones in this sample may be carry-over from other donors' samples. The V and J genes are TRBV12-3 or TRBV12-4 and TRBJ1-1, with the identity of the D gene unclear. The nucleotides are TGTGCCAGCAGTTTAGAAAGTAGGTACACTGAAGCTTTCTTT. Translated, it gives CASSLESRYTEAFF.